The 15 T cell receptor beta chains below come from one sample, sequenced in a study of cytomegalovirus exposure and HLA in healthy donors. With 60 Vbeta and 13 Jbeta primers, the PCR was carried out. Sequenced by immunoSEQ multiplex PCR; TCRdb stores in-frame clones only, minus some. The repertoire holds 100,000 to 150,000 clones, with less than 80% as singletons. Sequenced material: PBMCs. The receptors derive from a man aged 35 to 55 in good health and CMV-seropositive.

The chain has TRBV4-2 and TRBJ2-3; TRBD1 matches 8 bases. CDR1 and CDR2 (germline): LGHNA, YNFKEQ. CDR3 size: 16 residues. V lost 4 bases, J lost 3 bases, and 9 bases stayed unmatched. CDR3 coding DNA: TGTGCCAGCAGCCCTTTGACGACAGGGGTTACAGATACGCAGTATTTT. As protein: CASSPLTTGVTDTQYF.

The chain recombines TRBV7-6 with TRBJ2-7; D perhaps matches TRBD1 (6 bases). CDR3 size: 14 residues. Germline V gene data show CDR1 as SGHVS and CDR2 as FNYEAQ. V shed 1 base and J shed 2 bases, with 9 bases lying between them. Here the CDR3 DNA reads TGTGCCAGCAGCTTAGGGGGGCAGACCTACGAGCAGTACTTC. Protein sequence: CASSLGGQTYEQYF.

This chain uses TRBV30 with TRBJ1-5, with unresolved D. Germline CDR1 reads GTSNPN; CDR2 reads SVGIG (reference sequence). V gave up 5 bases and J gave up 2 bases, with 19 bases separating them. The CDR3 extends over 16 amino acids. The CDR3 loop is CAWGGGELVGNQPQHF. The CDR3 coding sequence is TGTGCCTGGGGAGGCGGGGAGTTGGTTGGCAATCAGCCCCAGCATTTT. The full variable domain, in which reference TRBV30 and TRBJ1-5 provide the parts outside the CDR3, is SQTIHQWPATLVQPVGSPLSLECTVEGTSNPNLYWYRQAAGRGLQLLFYSVGIGQISSEVPQNLSASRPQDRQFILSSKKLLLSDSGFYLCAWGGGELVGNQPQHFGDGTRLSIL.

The chain uses TRBV27 and TRBJ1-1, with TRBD1 matching over 8 bases. The CDR3 consists of 15 residues. J gave up 4 bases and V 5 bases, and 9 bases lay outside the gene matches. CDR1 MNHEY and CDR2 SMNVEV come from the germline V gene (reference sequence). CDR3 bases: TGTGCCAGCAGTCTACGACAGGGGCCGATCACTGAAGCTTTCTTT. Encoded protein: CASSLRQGPITEAFF.

The chain employs TRBV27 and TRBJ2-7, with 7 bases identical to TRBD1. Germline V gene lookup returns CDR1 MNHEY and CDR2 SMNVEV (reference sequence). This CDR3 has 12 amino acids. After removal of 8 bases from V and 6 bases from J, the junction contained 7 bases not matched to a gene. Here the CDR3 DNA reads TGTGCCAGCCGCGGACAGGCCAGCGAGCAGTACTTC. Translating gives CASRGQASEQYF.

The chain uses TRBV2 and TRBJ1-1; TRBD1 aligns across 10 bases. CDR1 is SNHLY, CDR2 FYNNEI, per germline. The CDR3 is 15 amino acids. V shed 5 bases and J 1 base; nucleotides not matched to a gene: 4. CDR3 sequence: CASSFGDRGNTEAFF. The DNA of the CDR3 is TGTGCCAGCAGTTTTGGGGACAGGGGGAACACTGAAGCTTTCTTT.

V is TRBV9 and J is TRBJ2-1; D might be TRBD1 (6 bases). CDR3 length: 15 residues. Germline loops: CDR1 SGDLS, CDR2 YYNGEE. Between the trimmed V and J ends, which lost 4 bases and 5 bases, there was a span of 16 bases. For the CDR3, the DNA is TGTGCCAGCAGCACGACAGGAAAGAACCACAATGAGCAGTTCTTC. This gives the protein CASSTTGKNHNEQFF. The full variable domain, rest sourced from reference TRBV9 and TRBJ2-1, is DSGVTQTPKHLITATGQRVTLRCSPRSGDLSVYWYQQSLDQGLQFLIQYYNGEERAKGNILERFSAQQFPDLHSELNLSSLELGDSALYFCASSTTGKNHNEQFFGPGTRLTVL.

The J gene is TRBJ2-5, the V gene TRBV7-2; no clear D. V was trimmed by 5 bases and J by 0 bases, leaving 4 bases between them. The CDR3 consists of 12 residues. CDR1 is SGHTA, CDR2 FQGNSA, per germline. The CDR3 loop reads CASSQYQETQYF. CDR3 DNA sequence: TGTGCCAGCAGCCAGTACCAAGAGACCCAGTACTTC.

The rearrangement uses TRBV6-1 and TRBJ2-3; 12 positions agree with TRBD1. The CDR3 runs to 15 residues. V was pared by 1 base and J by 6 bases, with 2 bases of the junction left unmatched. Germline V CDR1 and CDR2: MNHNS, SASEGT. CDR3 nucleotides: TGTGCCAGCAGTGAAGGGGGACAGGGGGCCGATACGCAGTATTTT. It translates to CASSEGGQGADTQYF.

The V and J genes are TRBV6-1 and TRBJ1-1, with TRBD1 matching over 7 bases. Germline CDR1 MNHNS, CDR2 SASEGT. The junction had 5 bases not matched to a gene; V was cut back by 3 bases and J by 4 bases. The CDR3 extends over 14 amino acids. In DNA, the CDR3 is TGTGCCAGCAGTGAGGAGACAGGGTTCACTGAAGCTTTCTTT. This sequence encodes CASSEETGFTEAFF.

The chain uses TRBV7-6 and TRBJ2-2; a weak D match, TRBD1 (7 bases). The CDR3 has 15 amino acids. V was clipped by 4 bases and J by 2 bases, with 11 bases between them. Germline CDR1 SGHVS, CDR2 FNYEAQ. The CDR3 loop reads CASSSTGTNTGELFF. The CDR3 DNA reads as TGTGCCAGCAGCTCGACAGGGACTAACACCGGGGAGCTGTTTTTT. Complete variable domain (other parts from reference TRBV7-6 and TRBJ2-2): GAGVSQSPRYKVTKRGQDVALRCDPISGHVSLYWYRQALGQGPEFLTYFNYEAQQDKSGLPNDRFSAERPEGSISTLTIQRTEQRDSAMYRCASSSTGTNTGELFFGEGSRLTVL.

The genes are TRBV19 and TRBJ1-1, with a tentative D call TRBD1 (5 bases). Germline V lookup: CDR1 LNHDA, CDR2 SQIVND (reference sequence). The CDR3 runs 15 residues. Trimming removed 8 bases from V and 4 bases from J, with 20 bases in between. The CDR3 sequence: CASQTLAAGGTEAFF. The DNA of the CDR3 is TGTGCCAGTCAAACCCTTGCAGCGGGGGGCACTGAAGCTTTCTTT.

The chain recombines TRBV15 with TRBJ2-7; TRBD1 aligns across 9 bases. Germline assignment: CDR1 LNHNV and CDR2 YYDKDF (reference sequence). This CDR3 has 13 residues. Trimming cost V 7 bases and J 5 bases; bases outside gene matches: 6. CDR3 sequence: CATTPGQGHEQYF. DNA for the CDR3: TGTGCCACCACCCCGGGACAGGGCCACGAGCAGTACTTC. The variable domain in full, with the rest retrieved from reference TRBV15 and TRBJ2-7, is DAMVIQNPRYQVTQFGKPVTLSCSQTLNHNVMYWYQQKSSQAPKLLFHYYDKDFNNEADTPDNFQSRRPNTSFCFLDIRSPGLGDTAMYLCATTPGQGHEQYFGPGTRLTVT.

In this sample, this clone turned up a few times. The CDR3, as DNA: TGTGCCAGCAGCCAGGACAGTCAAGAGACCCAGTACTTC. Translating gives CASSQDSQETQYF. The J gene is TRBJ2-5, the V gene TRBV7-9; D is perhaps TRBD1 (6 bases). The V and J ends lost 5 bases and 2 bases respectively, with 9 bases between them. The CDR3 extends over 13 amino acids. Germline loops: CDR1 SEHNR, CDR2 FQNEAQ (reference sequence).

V gene TRBV19 combines with J gene TRBJ2-5; D is perhaps TRBD1 (8 bases). The germline V gene encodes CDR1 LNHDA and CDR2 SQIVND (reference sequence). V was clipped by 6 bases and J by 5 bases, with 16 bases between them. The CDR3 extends over 14 amino acids. The CDR3 DNA is TGTGCCAGTAGGACAGGGGTGGGGGGGGAGACCCAGTACTTC. This translates into CASRTGVGGETQYF. The full variable domain, rest sourced from reference TRBV19 and TRBJ2-5, is DGGITQSPKYLFRKEGQNVTLSCEQNLNHDAMYWYRQDPGQGLRLIYYSQIVNDFQKGDIAEGYSVSREKKESFPLTVTSAQKNPTAFYLCASRTGVGGETQYFGPGTRLLVL.